This TCR beta chain derives from a study of blood T cells in healthy people across ages. Combining a sample-barcoded 5' primer with a J-beta primer mix, a second PCR ran for about 7 to 11 cycles. All cDNA molecules were each tagged by a template-switch adaptor with 12 random nucleotides. One entry per CDR3 protein, called by TCRdb with MiXCR from the 5' RACE reads. This table holds more than 700,000 distinct CDR3 sequences, about 47% found once. Trimming took 2 bases from V and 4 from J; bases not matched to a gene: 10. Germline V lookup: CDR1 SGHRS, CDR2 YFSETQ. CDR3 length: 16 amino acids. This receptor was obtained from a man at least 80 years old in good health. The sequenced sample was blood. V gene TRBV5-1 combines with J gene TRBJ2-3; 7 bases agree with TRBD2. The CDR3 loop reads CASSLATSVFPDTQYF. CDR3 in DNA: TGCGCCAGCAGCTTAGCTACTAGCGTTTTCCCAGATACGCAGTATTTT.